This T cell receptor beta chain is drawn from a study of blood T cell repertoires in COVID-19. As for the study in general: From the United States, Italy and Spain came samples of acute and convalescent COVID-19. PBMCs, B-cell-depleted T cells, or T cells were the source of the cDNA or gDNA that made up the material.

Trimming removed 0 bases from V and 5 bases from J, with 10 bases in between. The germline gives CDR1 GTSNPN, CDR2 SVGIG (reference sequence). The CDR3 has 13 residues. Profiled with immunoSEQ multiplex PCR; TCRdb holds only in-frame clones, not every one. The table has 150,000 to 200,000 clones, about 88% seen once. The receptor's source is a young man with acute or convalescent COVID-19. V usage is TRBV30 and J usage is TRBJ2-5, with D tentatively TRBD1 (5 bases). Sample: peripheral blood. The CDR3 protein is CAWSVTARETQYF. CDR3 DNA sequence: TGTGCCTGGAGTGTGACAGCCCGGGAGACCCAGTACTTC.